The 29 T cell receptor beta chains below were found in one sample sequenced in a study of human T cells and chemical hapten exposure. One entry per CDR3 protein results from TCRdb running MiXCR on the RACE reads. The sample yields a few hundred thousand distinct CDR3 sequences, almost 8% seen once. The time point was: pre-sensitization, week 0. Treatment denoted: therapeutic diphenylcyclopropenone sensitization with weekly scalp DPC. The source material was whole blood, sampled in connection with sensitization to the hapten diphenylcyclopropenone (DPC). These receptors all come from a man aged 18 to 29 with alopecia areata. Some clones in this sample may be carry-over from other donors' samples.

This chain joins TRBV15 and TRBJ2-1; either TRBD1 or TRBD2 may supply D (6 bases each). The V end lost 0 bases, the J end lost 4 bases, and 16 bases lay between the germline ends. The CDR3 runs 17 residues. CDR1 is LNHNV, CDR2 YYDKDF, per germline (reference sequence). CDR3 amino acids: CATSRDPLGGRYNEQFF. CDR3 in DNA: TGTGCCACCAGCAGAGATCCTTTAGGGGGGCGTTACAATGAGCAGTTCTTC.

The V call is TRBV15, the J call TRBJ2-5; D perhaps matches TRBD1 (6 bases). From germline, CDR1 is LNHNV and CDR2 YYDKDF (reference sequence). V was cut by 0 bases and J by 4 bases, with 12 bases left in between. The CDR3 contains 15 residues. CDR3 region: CATSRDQGYRETQYF. CDR3 bases: TGTGCCACCAGCAGAGATCAGGGGTACCGAGAGACCCAGTACTTC.

At least ten counts were recorded for this clonotype. The chain uses TRBV12-3 or TRBV12-4 and TRBJ1-2; D remains ambiguous. V was pared by 3 bases and J by 4 bases, with 9 bases between. The CDR3 runs 13 residues. For the CDR3, the DNA is TGTGCCAGCAGTTTTGGACTGACCTATGGCTACACCTTC. Translation: CASSFGLTYGYTF.

This rearrangement joins TRBV24-1 to TRBJ1-2, with D possibly TRBD1 on 5 matching bases. The length of the CDR3 is 15 residues. V lost 3 bases to trimming and J lost 2 bases, with 12 bases between them. Per the germline V gene, CDR1 is KGHDR and CDR2 is SFDVKD. In DNA form, the CDR3 reads TGTGCCACCAGTGATGGGAAGAGGGGCAACTATGGCTACACCTTC. Translated, it gives CATSDGKRGNYGYTF.

V gene TRBV7-9 combines with J gene TRBJ1-1; possibly TRBD1 for D (6 bases). V was pared by 0 bases and J by 0 bases, with 11 bases between. The CDR3 is 16 amino acids. CDR1 is SEHNR, CDR2 FQNEAQ, per germline (reference sequence). In nucleotides, the CDR3 is TGTGCCAGCAGCTTAGCTGGGGGCTTTATGAACACTGAAGCTTTCTTT. Translating it yields CASSLAGGFMNTEAFF.

Here the CDR3 reads CASSAGGARFEQYF. CDR3 DNA sequence: TGTGCCAGCAGTGCCGGGGGGGCGCGTTTCGAGCAGTACTTC. The chain employs TRBV25-1 and TRBJ2-7; the match to TRBD2 covers 8 bases. Looked up from germline, CDR1 is MGHDK and CDR2 is SYGVNS. Trimming took 4 bases from V and 6 from J; bases not matched to a gene: 8. The CDR3 contains 14 residues.

The chain recombines TRBV10-3 with TRBJ1-6, with TRBD1 matching over 7 bases. The CDR3 extends over 14 amino acids. V shed 2 bases and J 8 bases; nucleotides not matched to a gene: 3. From germline, CDR1 is ENHRY and CDR2 SYGVKD. CDR3 coding DNA: TGTGCCATCAGTGAGCAGGGGGAGGATTCACCCCTCCACTTT. It encodes CAISEQGEDSPLHF.

This clonotype was recorded a few times. This chain uses TRBV6-1 with TRBJ2-5; the D call may be TRBD1 or TRBD2 (5 bases each). The germline V gene encodes CDR1 MNHNS and CDR2 SASEGT. V was clipped by 1 base and J by 2 bases, with 8 bases between them. This CDR3 has 14 residues. The CDR3 loop reads CASSEVGVQETQYF. CDR3 bases: TGTGCCAGCAGTGAAGTGGGGGTTCAAGAGACCCAGTACTTC.

The chain links TRBV12-3 or TRBV12-4 to TRBJ1-5, with D possibly matching TRBD1 (5 bases). Trimming pared 1 base from V and 7 bases from J, leaving 8 bases between. The length of the CDR3 is 13 residues. The CDR3 is CASSLVRGQPQHF. The CDR3 DNA is TGTGCCAGCAGTTTAGTGAGGGGACAGCCCCAGCATTTT.

At least ten counts were recorded for this clonotype. V and J are TRBV20-1 and TRBJ2-1, with D possibly matching TRBD2 (7 bases). V was pared by 3 bases and J by 0 bases, with 21 bases between. This CDR3 is built from 18 residues. The germline gives CDR1 DFQATT, CDR2 SNEGSKA (reference sequence). The CDR3 is CSARAGAGGLDSYNEQFF. The CDR3 bases are TGCAGTGCTAGGGCCGGGGCCGGGGGGCTCGACTCCTACAATGAGCAGTTCTTC.

This clonotype was counted many times. The V call is TRBV24-1, the J call TRBJ2-7; D perhaps matches TRBD1 (6 bases). Looked up from germline, CDR1 is KGHDR and CDR2 is SFDVKD. This CDR3 has 16 amino acids. Trimming stripped 3 bases from V and 7 bases from J, with 21 bases between. In nucleotides, the CDR3 is TGTGCCACCAGTGATCCTGTGGCAGGGGCAGAGCAGGAGCAGTACGTC. Its translation: CATSDPVAGAEQEQYV.

The V and J genes are TRBV24-1 and TRBJ2-1, with 7 bases that match TRBD2. Germline V gene data show CDR1 as KGHDR and CDR2 as SFDVKD. Trimming removed 4 bases from V and 5 bases from J; junction bases left unmatched: 4. CDR3 length: 14 amino acids. The CDR3 coding sequence is TGTGCCACCAGTGAGGGGGGGTCCGACAATGAGCAGTTCTTC. This sequence encodes CATSEGGSDNEQFF.

This clonotype was observed a few times. V gene TRBV7-9 combines with J gene TRBJ1-5; TRBD1 matches at 7 bases. The CDR3 consists of 13 residues. The V segment lost 5 bases and the J segment 7 bases; nucleotides outside the gene matches: 5. Germline CDR1 and CDR2: SEHNR and FQNEAQ (reference sequence). CDR3 nucleotides: TGTGCCAGCAGCGAGAGGGGGCCCCAGCCCCAGCATTTT. Translating gives CASSERGPQPQHF.

J is TRBJ2-1 and V is TRBV4-3; D is ambiguous. The CDR3 length is 17 residues. Trimming removed 0 bases from V and 0 bases from J, with 12 bases in between. Germline V gene data show CDR1 as LGHNA and CDR2 as YSLEER. The CDR3 nucleotides read TGCGCCAGCAGCCAAGATTCCGCGGAAAACTCCTACAATGAGCAGTTCTTC. It translates to CASSQDSAENSYNEQFF.

The rearrangement joins TRBV6-2 or TRBV6-3 to TRBJ2-7; D unclear. V was cut by 4 bases and J by 4 bases, with 11 bases left in between. There are 13 residues in the CDR3. Germline CDR1 MNHEY, CDR2 SVGEGT. CDR3 sequence (DNA): TGTGCCAGCAGTTTTTCCTCTGGGTACGAGCAGTACGTC. This encodes CASSFSSGYEQYV.

CDR3 coding DNA: TGTGCCAGCAGCCCAACCCCACCAGGGAAAGAGACCCAGTACTTC. Protein sequence: CASSPTPPGKETQYF. This chain links TRBV27 with TRBJ2-5; TRBD1 might be the D (5 bases). Germline V gene lookup returns CDR1 MNHEY and CDR2 SMNVEV (reference sequence). The length of the CDR3 is 15 residues. V was trimmed by 6 bases and J by 3 bases, leaving 17 bases between them.

This clonotype was observed at least ten times. The chain has TRBV5-1 and TRBJ2-3, with D unclear. Germline-derived CDR1 and CDR2 are SGHRS and YFSETQ. CDR3 size: 16 residues. With 0 bases removed from V and 1 base from J, the gap between germline ends came to 12 bases. The CDR3 DNA reads TGCGCCAGCAGCTTGGCAGCCTTGATGGGCACAGATACGCAGTATTTT. Amino acids: CASSLAALMGTDTQYF.

In its sample, this clonotype was seen a few times. This chain connects TRBV29-1 to TRBJ2-1; D tentatively fits TRBD1 or TRBD2 (8 bases each). The CDR3 contains 15 residues. Germline V gives CDR1 SQVTM, CDR2 ANQGSEA. The germline V and J ends were trimmed by 3 bases and 4 bases, with 16 bases remaining between them. The CDR3 sequence: CSVDSGGDRYNEQFF. CDR3 nucleotides: TGCAGCGTTGATTCCGGGGGGGACAGGTACAATGAGCAGTTCTTC.

In this sample, this clonotype turned up a few times. J is TRBJ2-7 and V is TRBV20-1, with unresolved D. With 3 bases removed from V and 2 bases from J, the gap between germline ends came to 11 bases. This CDR3 region has 13 residues. CDR1 is DFQATT, CDR2 SNEGSKA, per germline (reference sequence). The CDR3 DNA is TGCAGTGCTAGGGCGGACGCCACCTACGAGCAGTACGTC. As protein: CSARADATYEQYV.

This clonotype was seen at least ten times. This chain uses TRBV4-2 with TRBJ2-4; D is uncertain. Germline V gene sequence: CDR1 LGHNA, CDR2 YNFKEQ. The V gene lost 5 bases and the J gene lost 2 bases, with 10 bases spanning the gap. CDR3 size: 14 residues. CDR3 protein: CASSSTVTKNIQYF. In nucleotides, the CDR3 is TGTGCCAGCAGCTCCACGGTTACCAAAAACATTCAGTACTTC.

In regard to this clonotype: Mismatch with germline at one junction end may stem from a read error. V usage is TRBV11-2 and J usage is TRBJ2-5; D may match TRBD1 or TRBD2 (5 bases each). CDR1 and CDR2 (germline): SGHAT, FQNNGV. The CDR3 runs 11 residues. CDR3 region: CATGTPEAQYF. Written as DNA, the CDR3 is TGTGCCACCGGGACCCCAGAGGCCCAGTACTTC.

This chain's CDR3 is CASSFASGLTDTQYF. DNA of the CDR3: TGTGCCAGCAGCTTCGCTAGCGGGTTAACAGATACGCAGTATTTT. V is TRBV7-9 and J is TRBJ2-3; 8 nucleotides align to TRBD2. From germline, CDR1 is SEHNR and CDR2 FQNEAQ (reference sequence). Losses at the gene ends were 3 bases for V and 3 bases for J; bases not matched to a gene: 5. This CDR3 comprises 15 residues. The full variable domain, completed using reference TRBV7-9 and TRBJ2-3, is DTGVSQNPRHKITKRGQNVTFRCDPISEHNRLYWYRQTLGQGPEFLTYFQNEAQLEKSRLLSDRFSAERPKGSFSTLEIQRTEQGDSAMYLCASSFASGLTDTQYFGPGTRLTVL.

V usage is TRBV27 and J usage is TRBJ2-3; no definite D call. The germline V and J ends were trimmed by 1 base and 6 bases, with 11 bases remaining between them. The germline V gene has CDR1 MNHEY and CDR2 SMNVEV (reference sequence). CDR3 size: 14 residues. CDR3 DNA sequence: TGTGCCAGCAGTTTATTTCCCCGGACGGATACGCAGTATTTT. Translation: CASSLFPRTDTQYF.

V gene TRBV12-3 or TRBV12-4 combines with J gene TRBJ2-5, with D perhaps matching TRBD2 (6 bases). The V gene lost 7 bases and the J gene lost 7 bases, with 22 bases spanning the gap. The CDR3 totals 15 residues. The CDR3 sequence is CASTTVLGPGGTQYF. The CDR3 DNA reads TGTGCCAGCACCACAGTTTTGGGACCCGGGGGGACCCAGTACTTC.

This clonotype was found a few times. The CDR3 sequence: CSVSDGPHEQFF. As DNA, the CDR3 is TGCAGCGTTAGTGATGGGCCCCATGAGCAGTTCTTC. The chain links TRBV29-1 to TRBJ2-1; no clear D gene. The V end was cut by 5 bases, the J end by 8 bases, with 13 bases between. CDR3 size: 12 residues. The germline gives CDR1 SQVTM, CDR2 ANQGSEA.

V is TRBV27 and J is TRBJ1-5; the match to TRBD1 covers 9 bases. J was trimmed by 4 bases and V by 10 bases; bases with no gene match: 8. The CDR3 has 14 amino acids. Germline V CDR1 and CDR2: MNHEY, SMNVEV (reference sequence). The CDR3 here is CATSSTGGNQPQHF. The CDR3, as DNA: TGTGCCACCTCCTCGACAGGGGGAAATCAGCCCCAGCATTTT.

This clonotype was counted at least ten times. This sequence joins TRBV24-1 and TRBJ1-1, with 11 bases aligning to TRBD1. This CDR3 is built from 16 residues. CDR1 is KGHDR and CDR2 is SFDVKD in the germline V gene. V dropped 7 bases and J dropped 5; count of bases not matched to a gene: 11. Written as DNA, the CDR3 is TGTGCCACCAGGCAAGGACAGGGGGCTCAACGTACTGAAGCTTTCTTT. It specifies CATRQGQGAQRTEAFF.

This chain joins TRBV29-1 and TRBJ2-1; 7 nucleotides line up with TRBD1. Germline V gene data show CDR1 as SQVTM and CDR2 as ANQGSEA. V lost 2 bases to trimming and J lost 8 bases; unmatched junction nucleotides: 9. This CDR3 has 14 residues. The CDR3 DNA sequence: TGCAGCGTTGAAATTAATACAGGGGTAGATGAGCAGTTCTTC. It yields the protein CSVEINTGVDEQFF.

This clonotype has a handful of counts. Here the CDR3 reads CSARDLGGNEKLFF. For the CDR3, the DNA is TGCAGTGCTAGAGATCTTGGGGGTAATGAAAAACTGTTTTTT. The chain is built from TRBV20-1 and TRBJ1-4, with D possibly matching TRBD1 (5 bases). The germline V gene encodes CDR1 DFQATT and CDR2 SNEGSKA (reference sequence). This CDR3 contains 14 residues. V dropped 0 bases and J dropped 4 bases, with 9 bases sitting between them.